This TCR beta chain emerged from a study of blood T cell repertoires in COVID-19. Study at large: There were acute and convalescent COVID-19 samples, and they came from the United States, Italy and Spain. In each case, the material was cDNA or gDNA derived from T cells, B-cell-depleted T cells, or PBMCs.

Methods used by the authors: It was from reference gene primer amplification that nucleated cell counts were estimated. Repertoires were generated with immunoSEQ multiplex PCR, while TCRdb's copy carries only in-frame clones and drops some. The V and J calls and clone size come from that table; D and trimming were worked out from the DNA. The table lists some 130,000 clones, about 85% of them singletons. The sample was peripheral blood. The origin of this receptor is a human donor in a cohort sampled during active COVID-19.

Here the CDR3 reads CASSFGQNTEAFF. In DNA, the CDR3 is TGTGCCAGCAGCTTTGGACAAAACACTGAAGCTTTCTTT. V and J are TRBV11-3 and TRBJ1-1; weak D call: TRBD1 (5 bases). Germline V CDR1 and CDR2: SGHNT, YENEEA. This CDR3 spans 13 amino acids. The germline V and J ends were trimmed by 3 bases and 2 bases, with 7 bases remaining between them.